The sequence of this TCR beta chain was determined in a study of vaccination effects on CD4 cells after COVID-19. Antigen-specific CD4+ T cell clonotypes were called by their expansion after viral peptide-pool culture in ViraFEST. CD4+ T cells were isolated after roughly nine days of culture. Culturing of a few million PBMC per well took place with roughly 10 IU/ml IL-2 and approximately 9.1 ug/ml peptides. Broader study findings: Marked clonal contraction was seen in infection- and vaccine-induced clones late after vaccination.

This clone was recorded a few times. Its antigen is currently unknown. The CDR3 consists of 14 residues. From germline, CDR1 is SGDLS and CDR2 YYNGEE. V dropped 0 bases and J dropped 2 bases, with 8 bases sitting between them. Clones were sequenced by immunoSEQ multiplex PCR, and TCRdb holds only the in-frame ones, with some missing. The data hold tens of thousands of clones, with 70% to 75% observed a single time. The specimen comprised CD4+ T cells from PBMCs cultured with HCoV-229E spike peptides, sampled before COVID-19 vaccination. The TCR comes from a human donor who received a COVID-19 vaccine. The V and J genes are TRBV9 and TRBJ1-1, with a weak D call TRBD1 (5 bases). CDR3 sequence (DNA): TGTGCCAGCAGCGTAGCTGGGGGAAACACTGAAGCTTTCTTT. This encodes CASSVAGGNTEAFF.